A selection of T cell receptor beta chains follows, all from one sample in a study of cytomegalovirus exposure and HLA in healthy donors. Sequencing used immunoSEQ multiplex PCR; TCRdb keeps in-frame clones, though not all of them. There are under 250,000 clones in the sample; around three quarters occur only once, and under 2% lies in the top ten. Source material: PBMCs. These receptors were collected from a man aged 25 to 45 in good health and CMV-seronegative. CDR3s include the opening cysteine and the closing phenylalanine or tryptophan. The D gene is left open where the match is weak. Clone size is stated in some rows and not others, as once, few, many or a class when expanded.

D	J	V	length	size	CDR3	DNA
-	TRBJ1-2	TRBV7-9	14	-	CASSLSRVGYGYTF	TGTGCCAGCAGCTTGTCCAGGGTGGGCTATGGCTACACCTTC
-	TRBJ1-1	TRBV12-2	14	-	CASRLVTGNPEAFF	TGTGCAAGTCGCTTAGTGACAGGAAATCCTGAAGCTTTCTTT
-	TRBJ2-3	TRBV19	13	-	CASSRHLTDTQYF	TGTGCCAGTAGCCGACACCTCACAGATACGCAGTATTTT
TRBD1	TRBJ2-3	TRBV2	14	-	CASSYRGRTDTQYF	TGTGCCAGCAGTTACAGGGGGCGAACAGATACGCAGTATTTT
TRBD2	TRBJ2-3	TRBV27	17	-	CASSNQISGRLTDTQYF	TGTGCCAGCAGTAACCAAATTAGCGGGAGACTAACAGATACGCAGTATTTT
TRBD1	TRBJ2-2	TRBV10-3	22	-	CAIPSFRKLEEGARCGTGELFF	TGTGCCATCCCTTCGTTTCGCAAACTTGAAGAGGGGGCGCGGTGTGGCACCGGGGAGCTGTTTTTT
TRBD2	TRBJ2-7	TRBV11-2	15	-	CASSPYGLAVAEQYF	TGTGCCAGCAGCCCCTATGGGCTAGCGGTAGCCGAGCAGTACTTC
TRBD1	TRBJ2-7	TRBV27	13	once	CASGPGQDYEQYF	TGTGCCAGCGGTCCGGGACAGGATTACGAGCAGTACTTC
-	TRBJ2-2	TRBV11-2	15	-	CASSLEGQGLGELFF	TGTGCCAGCAGCTTAGAAGGGCAGGGGCTCGGGGAGCTGTTTTTT
TRBD1	TRBJ2-7	TRBV2	14	-	CASSPRQGPSEQYF	TGTGCCAGCAGTCCCAGACAGGGGCCCAGCGAGCAGTACTTC
TRBD2	TRBJ2-7	TRBV13	18	-	CASSSQRPGTSGFYEQYF	TGTGCCAGCAGCTCCCAAAGACCCGGGACTAGCGGTTTCTACGAGCAGTACTTC